Listed here are 27 T cell receptor beta chains from one sample, sequenced in a study of graft-versus-host responses after intestinal transplantation. Sequenced by immunoSEQ multiplex PCR; TCRdb stores in-frame clones only, minus some. The data contain more than 95,000 clones, approximately 93% of them singletons. Their recognized antigens are unknown. The sequencing used unstimulated CD8+ T cells sorted from spleen or lymph node cells, collected before intestinal transplant. The origin of the receptors is a human donor who received an intestinal transplant.

The CDR3 region has the DNA TGTGCCAGCAGCCCCAGGGGGACCCTGGCCGACACTGAAGCTTTCTTT. Its protein is CASSPRGTLADTEAFF. J is TRBJ1-1 and V is TRBV7-9; 7 nucleotides align to TRBD1. This CDR3 has 16 residues. CDR1 is SEHNR and CDR2 is FQNEAQ in the germline V gene (reference sequence). The junction had 12 bases not matched to a gene; V was cut back by 5 bases and J by 3 bases.

V gene TRBV15 combines with J gene TRBJ1-6, with D tentatively TRBD1 (5 bases). V dropped 2 bases and J dropped 10 bases, with 15 bases sitting between them. Germline CDR1 LNHNV, CDR2 YYDKDF (reference sequence). This CDR3 spans 15 amino acids. CDR3 sequence: CATSRRGLPDSPLHF. In nucleotides, the CDR3 is TGTGCCACCAGCAGACGGGGACTCCCGGACTCACCCCTCCACTTT.

The gene calls are TRBV16 and TRBJ2-1, with D unclear. V lost 4 bases and J lost 13, with 17 bases in between. The germline V gene encodes CDR1 KGHSY and CDR2 FQNENV. This CDR3 has 13 residues. The CDR3 sequence is CASSPEYGRTQFF. CDR3 sequence (DNA): TGTGCCAGCAGCCCCGAGTATGGCCGTACTCAGTTCTTC.

The chain employs TRBV29-1 and TRBJ2-3; D is perhaps TRBD2 (6 bases). Germline values: CDR1 SQVTM, CDR2 ANQGSEA. V was shortened by 6 bases and J by 2 bases, with 9 bases between the two germline ends. This CDR3 region has 12 residues. The CDR3: CSVEGDTDTQYF. As DNA, the CDR3 is TGCAGCGTGGAGGGAGACACAGATACGCAGTATTTT.

The genes are TRBV7-9 and TRBJ2-5; TRBD1 might be the D (6 bases). V was clipped by 0 bases and J by 5 bases, with 16 bases between them. Germline V gives CDR1 SEHNR, CDR2 FQNEAQ (reference sequence). The CDR3 spans 16 residues. The CDR3 loop reads CASSLAVNRVGETQYF. CDR3 in DNA: TGTGCCAGCAGCTTAGCGGTGAACAGGGTAGGGGAGACCCAGTACTTC.

The chain is built from TRBV13 and TRBJ2-7, with 8 bases matching TRBD2. Germline lookup yields CDR1 PRHDT and CDR2 FYEKMQ (reference sequence). This CDR3 has 14 residues. The V segment lost 4 bases and the J segment 6 bases; nucleotides outside the gene matches: 8. CDR3 nucleotides: TGTGCCAGCAGCTCCCGTAGCGGGGAGGTCGAGCAGTACTTC. Translating it yields CASSSRSGEVEQYF.

CDR3 nucleotide sequence: TGTGCCAGCAGCTACGGACTAGCGGGGGCAGATCCGTATACGCAGTATTTT. Its protein product is CASSYGLAGADPYTQYF. This chain links TRBV11-2 with TRBJ2-3; 13 nucleotides align to TRBD2. Per the germline V gene, CDR1 is SGHAT and CDR2 is FQNNGV. The CDR3 has 17 amino acids. After removal of 4 bases from V and 7 bases from J, the junction contained 11 bases not matched to a gene.

The CDR3 loop is CATLGTSGGPSTDTQYF. CDR3 coding DNA: TGTGCCACCCTTGGGACTAGCGGGGGGCCTAGCACAGATACGCAGTATTTT. The genes are TRBV2 and TRBJ2-3; 15 positions agree with TRBD2. The CDR3 is 17 residues long. Germline V lookup: CDR1 SNHLY, CDR2 FYNNEI. V lost 10 bases to trimming and J lost 0 bases; unmatched junction nucleotides: 8. Combining the CDR3 with reference TRBV2 and TRBJ2-3 gives the whole variable domain EPEVTQTPSHQVTQMGQEVILRCVPISNHLYFYWYRQILGQKVEFLVSFYNNEISEKSEIFDDQFSVERPDGSNFTLKIRSTKLEDSAMYFCATLGTSGGPSTDTQYFGPGTRLTVL.

The gene calls are TRBV6-5 and TRBJ2-2; D is unclear. Trimming took off 4 bases at V and 10 bases at J, with 7 bases between the two ends. Germline V gene data show CDR1 as MNHEY and CDR2 as SVGAGI. This CDR3 spans 11 amino acids. The DNA for the CDR3 is TGTGCCAGCAGTTCTAAGGAGGAGCTGTTTTTT. This codes for CASSSKEELFF.

The chain carries TRBV30 and TRBJ1-1; D remains ambiguous. There are 12 residues in the CDR3. CDR1 and CDR2 from the germline V gene are GTSNPN and SVGIG (reference sequence). V dropped 3 bases and J dropped 7 bases, with 12 bases sitting between them. CDR3 sequence reads: CAWSGRVIEAFF. The CDR3 bases are TGTGCCTGGAGCGGGAGAGTTATTGAAGCTTTCTTT.

The rearrangement joins TRBV7-8 to TRBJ2-1; possible D gene TRBD2, 5 bases. V was pared by 5 bases and J by 9 bases, with 14 bases between. Germline loops: CDR1 SGHVS, CDR2 FQNEAQ. This CDR3 comprises 13 residues. This CDR3 reads CASSLDLEGEQFF. CDR3 bases: TGTGCCAGCAGCCTCGACCTCGAGGGTGAGCAGTTCTTC.

The rearrangement uses TRBV5-1 and TRBJ2-5; possibly TRBD1 or TRBD2 for D (5 bases each). The J call is uncertain, as TRBJ2-7 better fits the DNA end. This CDR3 is 14 amino acids long. Per the germline V gene, CDR1 is SGHRS and CDR2 is YFSETQ. CDR3 bases: TGCGCCAGCAGCCCCCGGGACGGAGTCTACGAGCAGTACTTC. Encoded protein: CASSPRDGVYEQYF.

The chain links TRBV20-1 to TRBJ1-1; TRBD1 aligns across 7 bases. Germline V CDR1 and CDR2: DFQATT, SNEGSKA (reference sequence). This CDR3 region has 11 residues. CDR3 DNA: TGCAGCGCTCAGGGGGACACTGAAGCTTTCTTT. Its translation is CSAQGDTEAFF.

This clone has just one count. The V call is TRBV19, the J call TRBJ2-7; a possible D gene is TRBD2 (6 bases). CDR1 is LNHDA, CDR2 SQIVND, per germline (reference sequence). The CDR3 has 14 amino acids. Trimming pared 3 bases from V and 3 bases from J, leaving 12 bases between. The CDR3 DNA follows: TGTGCCAGTAGTATGCTTGGGGGGTTCTACGAGCAGTACTTC. Translating gives CASSMLGGFYEQYF.

V and J are TRBV9 and TRBJ1-4; weak D call: TRBD1 (6 bases). This CDR3 has 14 amino acids. V lost 3 bases, J lost 8 bases, and 14 bases lay in between. CDR1 and CDR2 from the germline V gene are SGDLS and YYNGEE. CDR3 residues: CASSGDRSAEKLFF. CDR3 sequence (DNA): TGTGCCAGCAGCGGCGACAGGTCCGCCGAAAAACTGTTTTTT.

The chain combines TRBV25-1 with TRBJ2-5, with D possibly TRBD1 on 5 matching bases. Looked up from germline, CDR1 is MGHDK and CDR2 is SYGVNS. This CDR3 has 13 amino acids. The germline V and J ends were trimmed by 8 bases and 1 base, with 11 bases remaining between them. The CDR3 coding sequence is TGTGCCAGCGCTGGACATAGCCAAGAGACCCAGTACTTC. Amino acids: CASAGHSQETQYF.

This chain uses TRBV9 with TRBJ2-1; 7 bases are a match to TRBD2. The CDR3 is 12 residues long. The trim removed 4 bases at V and 9 bases at J, leaving 4 bases unmatched. Per germline, CDR1 SGDLS and CDR2 YYNGEE. The chain's CDR3 is CASSPGGTEQFF. The CDR3 DNA reads TGTGCCAGCAGCCCCGGGGGGACTGAGCAGTTCTTC.

This chain uses TRBV19 with TRBJ1-4; D possibly corresponds to TRBD1 (5 bases). The CDR3 totals 15 residues. Germline V CDR1 and CDR2: LNHDA, SQIVND (reference sequence). V was cut by 4 bases and J by 5 bases, with 14 bases left in between. The CDR3 sequence: CASSKMGVKNEKLFF. The CDR3 DNA follows: TGTGCCAGTAGTAAGATGGGGGTTAAAAATGAAAAACTGTTTTTT.

This clone occurred once. V gene TRBV9 combines with J gene TRBJ2-7; tentative D call: TRBD2 (7 bases). V lost 3 bases to trimming and J lost 1 base, with 17 bases between them. This CDR3 has 16 amino acids. Germline V CDR1 and CDR2: SGDLS, YYNGEE. CDR3 in amino acids: CASSEGDTAGSYEQYF. DNA of the CDR3: TGTGCCAGCAGCGAGGGGGACACAGCGGGGTCCTACGAGCAGTACTTC.

V is TRBV6-5 and J is TRBJ1-2; D is perhaps TRBD1 (6 bases). CDR1 is MNHEY and CDR2 is SVGAGI in the germline V gene. V lost 6 bases and J 4 bases, leaving 18 bases between the germline ends. This CDR3 is built from 15 residues. The CDR3 protein is CASSSLGDRSYGYTF. The CDR3, as DNA: TGTGCCAGCAGCTCTCTTGGCGACAGGTCCTATGGCTACACCTTC.

This clone was counted only a few times. The chain joins TRBV19 to TRBJ2-3, with D perhaps matching TRBD1 (6 bases). This CDR3 region has 13 residues. Germline V gene sequence: CDR1 LNHDA, CDR2 SQIVND (reference sequence). V lost 6 bases and J 4 bases, leaving 11 bases between the germline ends. Written as DNA, the CDR3 is TGTGCCAGTAGGTCCGCAGGGGCAGATACGCAGTATTTT. Its translation is CASRSAGADTQYF.

The chain is built from TRBV6-1 and TRBJ1-1; maybe TRBD1 (6 bases). Per germline, CDR1 MNHNS and CDR2 SASEGT. V was pared by 2 bases and J by 2 bases, with 12 bases between. The CDR3 runs 15 residues. Here the CDR3 DNA reads TGTGCCAGCAGTGAACCTTACAGGGTTAACACTGAAGCTTTCTTT. Protein sequence: CASSEPYRVNTEAFF.

The chain combines TRBV4-2 with TRBJ2-3; TRBD2 matches at 13 bases. The CDR3 loop spans 18 amino acids. Germline lookup yields CDR1 LGHNA and CDR2 YNFKEQ. Germline trimming cut 3 bases from V and 1 base from J; bases unmatched to any gene: 7. In nucleotides, the CDR3 is TGTGCCAGCAGCCAGATACTAGCGGGGGGGACCCGCACAGATACGCAGTATTTT. This codes for CASSQILAGGTRTDTQYF.

The J gene is TRBJ2-1, the V gene TRBV4-1; tentative D call: TRBD1 (6 bases). Germline values: CDR1 MGHRA, CDR2 YSYEKL. The CDR3 contains 14 residues. The V and J ends lost 1 base and 6 bases respectively, with 10 bases between them. CDR3 DNA: TGCGCCAGCAGCCAAGTGCCCAGGGGCAATGAGCAGTTCTTC. Translating gives CASSQVPRGNEQFF.

This chain uses TRBV9 with TRBJ2-3, with D maybe TRBD2 (6 bases). V was shortened by 0 bases and J by 1 base, with 9 bases between the two germline ends. Germline CDR1 and CDR2: SGDLS and YYNGEE. CDR3 length equals 15 residues. The CDR3 sequence is CASSVAAGRTDTQYF. The CDR3 nucleotides are TGTGCCAGCAGCGTAGCCGCGGGACGCACAGATACGCAGTATTTT.

This clone was seen only a few times. J is TRBJ2-1 and V is TRBV4-2; a weak D match, TRBD2 (5 bases). Per the germline V gene, CDR1 is LGHNA and CDR2 is YNFKEQ. The germline V and J ends were trimmed by 0 bases and 4 bases, with 10 bases remaining between them. The CDR3 has 15 amino acids. The CDR3 loop reads CASSQDRLAYNEQFF. The CDR3 DNA follows: TGTGCCAGCAGCCAAGATAGATTAGCGTACAATGAGCAGTTCTTC.

V and J are TRBV4-1 and TRBJ2-7; TRBD2 might be the D (7 bases). Trimming removed 1 base from V and 1 base from J, with 11 bases in between. The CDR3 sequence is 15 residues long. The V gene's germline CDR1 is MGHRA and CDR2 YSYEKL. CDR3 sequence (DNA): TGCGCCAGCAGCCAAGCCGGGGGGCAATCCTACGAGCAGTACTTC. It is translated as CASSQAGGQSYEQYF.